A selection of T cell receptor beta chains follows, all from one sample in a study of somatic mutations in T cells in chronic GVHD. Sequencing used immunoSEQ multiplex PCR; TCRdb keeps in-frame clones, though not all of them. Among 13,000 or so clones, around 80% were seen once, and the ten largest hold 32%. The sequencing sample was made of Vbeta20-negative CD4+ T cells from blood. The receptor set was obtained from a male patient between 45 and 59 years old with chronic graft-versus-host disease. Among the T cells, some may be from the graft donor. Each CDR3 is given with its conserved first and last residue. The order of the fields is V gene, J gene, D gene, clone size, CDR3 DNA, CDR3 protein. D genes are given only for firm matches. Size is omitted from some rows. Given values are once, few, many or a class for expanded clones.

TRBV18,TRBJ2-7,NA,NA,TGTGCCAGCTCACCTCGTCCCCGTACAGGGACCTACGAGCAGTACTTC,CASSPRPRTGTYEQYF
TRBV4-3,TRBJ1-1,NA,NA,TGCGCCAGCAGCCAAGCCAGGAACACTGAAGCTTTCTTT,CASSQARNTEAFF
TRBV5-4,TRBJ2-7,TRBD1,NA,TGTGCCAGCAGCTCGAACAGGGGGCTTTGGGACGAGCAGTACTTC,CASSSNRGLWDEQYF
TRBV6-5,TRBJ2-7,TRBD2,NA,TGTGCCAGCAGGTCTACTAGCGGCCTCTCCTACGAGCAGTACTTC,CASRSTSGLSYEQYF
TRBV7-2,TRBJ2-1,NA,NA,TGTGCCAGCAGCACCCCCCGGGGCTACAATGAGCAGTTCTTC,CASSTPRGYNEQFF
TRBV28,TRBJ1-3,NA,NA,TGTGCCAGCAGTTTCCCAGGAAACACCATATATTTT,CASSFPGNTIYF
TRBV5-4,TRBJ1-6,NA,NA,TGTGCCAGCAGCCCTACGGCCAGCGATAATTCACCCCTCCACTTT,CASSPTASDNSPLHF
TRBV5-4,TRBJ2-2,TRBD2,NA,TGTGCCAGCAGCTCATGGACTAGCCGTGTCGCCGGGGAGCTGTTTTTT,CASSSWTSRVAGELFF
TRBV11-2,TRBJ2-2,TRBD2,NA,TGTGCCAGCAGCTCGGGACTAGCGGGGTCGGGGACCGGGGAGCTGTTTTTT,CASSSGLAGSGTGELFF
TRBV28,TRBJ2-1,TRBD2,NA,TGTGCCAGCACCAGTAGCGGGAAGAGCTCCTACAATGAGCAGTTCTTC,CASTSSGKSSYNEQFF
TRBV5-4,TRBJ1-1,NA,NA,TGTGCCAGCTTTACAGGGATGAACACTGAAGCTTTCTTT,CASFTGMNTEAFF
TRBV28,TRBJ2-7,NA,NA,TGTGCCAGCAGTGCAAACTACGAGCAGTACTTC,CASSANYEQYF
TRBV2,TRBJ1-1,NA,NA,TGTGCCAGCAGTCCGGGGGAAATGAACACTGAAGCTTTCTTT,CASSPGEMNTEAFF
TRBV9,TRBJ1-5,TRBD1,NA,TGTGCCAGCTCACCCGACAGGGGGGGCAATCAGCCCCAGCATTTT,CASSPDRGGNQPQHF
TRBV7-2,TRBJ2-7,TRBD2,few,TGTGCCAGCAGCCCTTCCGAAGGGACTAGCGGGAGGAGATCCTACGAGCAGTACTTC,CASSPSEGTSGRRSYEQYF
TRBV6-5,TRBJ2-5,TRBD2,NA,TGTGCCAGCAGGACTAGCACGGAGACCCAGTACTTC,CASRTSTETQYF
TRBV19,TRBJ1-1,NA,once,TGTGCCACTAAAGGTCGGAGTTCCACTGAAGCTTTCTTT,CATKGRSSTEAFF
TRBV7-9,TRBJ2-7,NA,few,TGTGCCGTATCCCAGGGACTTCGCTACGAGCAGTACTTC,CAVSQGLRYEQYF
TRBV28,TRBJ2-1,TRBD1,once,TGTGCCAGCACCCCTTCGGGGACAGGGACCTATGAGCAGTTCTTC,CASTPSGTGTYEQFF
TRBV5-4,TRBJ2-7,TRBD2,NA,TGTGCCAGCAGTCGCGGGACTAGCGGGGCCTACGAGCAGTACTTC,CASSRGTSGAYEQYF
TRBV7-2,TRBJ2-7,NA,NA,TGTGCCAGCAGCTTAGGGGGCCGGGCCCTCGGTTACTTC,CASSLGGRALGYF
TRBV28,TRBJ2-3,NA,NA,TGTGCCAGCAGTTCTCCGGGCGGGCCCACTAGCACAGATACGCAGTATTTT,CASSSPGGPTSTDTQYF
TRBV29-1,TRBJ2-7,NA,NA,TGCAGCGTAGGGAGAAACTTTTACGAGCAGTACTTC,CSVGRNFYEQYF
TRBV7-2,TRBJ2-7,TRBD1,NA,TGTGCCAGCAGCTTTTTTTCCACCGGGACAGGGTACTACGAGCAGTACTTC,CASSFFSTGTGYYEQYF
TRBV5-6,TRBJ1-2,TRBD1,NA,TGTGCCAGCACCGGCACCGGGGCAGGGGGCGATCTGGGCTATGGCTACACCTTC,CASTGTGAGGDLGYGYTF
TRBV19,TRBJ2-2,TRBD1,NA,TGTGCCAGTCTCAGGGGGCAGGACACCGGGGAGCTGTTTTTT,CASLRGQDTGELFF
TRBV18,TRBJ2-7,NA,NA,TGTGCCAGCTCACCACAAGGGACAACCGCCTACGAGCAGTACTTC,CASSPQGTTAYEQYF
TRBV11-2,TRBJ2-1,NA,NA,TGTGCCAGCAGCTTACCCGACTTGAGGGTCAATGAGCAGTTCTTC,CASSLPDLRVNEQFF
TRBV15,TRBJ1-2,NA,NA,TGTGCCACCAGCAGCGCAGGTGGCTACACCTTC,CATSSAGGYTF
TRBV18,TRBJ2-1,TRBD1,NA,TGTGCCAGCTCACCGACCCGGACAGGGGATGAGCAGTTCTTC,CASSPTRTGDEQFF
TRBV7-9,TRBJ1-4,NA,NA,TGTGCCAGCAGCTTAGGGCAGGGAAATGAAAAACTGTTTTTT,CASSLGQGNEKLFF
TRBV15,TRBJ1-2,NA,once,TGTGCCACCAGCAACCCGGACACGAACTATGGCTACACCTTC,CATSNPDTNYGYTF
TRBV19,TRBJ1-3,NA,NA,TGTGCCAGCCAAGCAACCCTCTCTGGAAACACCATATATTTT,CASQATLSGNTIYF
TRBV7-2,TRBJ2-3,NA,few,TGTGCCAGCAGCCAAGGAGATAATAAGTATTTT,CASSQGDNKYF
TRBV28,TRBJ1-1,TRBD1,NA,TGTGCCAGCAGTATTCTCGGACAGGGCCTGAACACTGAAGCTTTCTTT,CASSILGQGLNTEAFF
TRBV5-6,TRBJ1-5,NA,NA,TGTGCCAGCAGCTCGCGTCCCGATCAGCCCCAGCATTTT,CASSSRPDQPQHF
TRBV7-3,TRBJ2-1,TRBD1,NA,TGTGCCAGCAGCTTACAGGGGGCTTCAGGTGAGCAGTTCTTC,CASSLQGASGEQFF
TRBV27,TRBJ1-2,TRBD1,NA,TGTGCCAGCAGTTTATCCCGACAGGGGTTAGATGGCTACACCTTC,CASSLSRQGLDGYTF
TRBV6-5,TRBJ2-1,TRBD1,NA,TGTGCCAGCAGTTACAGACAGGGAACCTACAATGAGCAGTTCTTC,CASSYRQGTYNEQFF
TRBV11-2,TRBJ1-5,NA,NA,TGTGCCAGCAGCTCGACAGTTTCGGATCAGCCCCAGCATTTT,CASSSTVSDQPQHF
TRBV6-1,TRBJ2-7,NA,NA,TGTGCCAGCTTCGGGGGGCGCCTCACCTACGAGCAGTACTTC,CASFGGRLTYEQYF
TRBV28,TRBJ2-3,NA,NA,TGTGCCAGCACCAAATCGGAGGGGGCGATCGGAGATACGCAGTATTTT,CASTKSEGAIGDTQYF
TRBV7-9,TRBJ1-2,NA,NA,TGTGCCAGCAGCCAAGCTGAGTCAGGGCCTTGGGGCTACACCTTC,CASSQAESGPWGYTF
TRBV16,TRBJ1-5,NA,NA,TGTGCCAGCAGCCAGTTGACAGTACATGTAGCGCATTTT,CASSQLTVHVAHF
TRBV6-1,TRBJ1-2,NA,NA,TGTGCCAGCAGTGAAGCGTTCGGGGGGTTGGGCATGGGCTACACCTTC,CASSEAFGGLGMGYTF
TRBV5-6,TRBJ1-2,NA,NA,TGTGCCAGCAGCTTTCCTGGCAACTATGGCTACACCTTC,CASSFPGNYGYTF
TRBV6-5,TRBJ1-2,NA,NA,TGTGCCAGCAGCTCCACTCGGGGCTACACCTTC,CASSSTRGYTF
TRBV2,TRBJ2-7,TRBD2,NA,TGTGCCAGCAGTACTGGTCGGGAGGGCGCCTACGAGCAGTACTTC,CASSTGREGAYEQYF